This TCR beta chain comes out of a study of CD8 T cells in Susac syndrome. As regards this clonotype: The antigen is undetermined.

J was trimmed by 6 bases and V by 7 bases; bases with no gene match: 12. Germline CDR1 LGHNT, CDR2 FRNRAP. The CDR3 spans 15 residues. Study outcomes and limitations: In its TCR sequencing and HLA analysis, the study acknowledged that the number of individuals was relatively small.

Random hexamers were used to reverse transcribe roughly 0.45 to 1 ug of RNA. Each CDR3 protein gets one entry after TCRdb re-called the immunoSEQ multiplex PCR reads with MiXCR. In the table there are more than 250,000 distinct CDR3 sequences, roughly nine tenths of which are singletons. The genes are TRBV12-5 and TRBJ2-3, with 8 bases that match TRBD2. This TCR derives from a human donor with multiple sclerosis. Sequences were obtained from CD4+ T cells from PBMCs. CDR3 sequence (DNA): TGTGCTAGTGCTCCCTATGCGGGAGGTAGCGATACGCAGTATTTT. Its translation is CASAPYAGGSDTQYF.